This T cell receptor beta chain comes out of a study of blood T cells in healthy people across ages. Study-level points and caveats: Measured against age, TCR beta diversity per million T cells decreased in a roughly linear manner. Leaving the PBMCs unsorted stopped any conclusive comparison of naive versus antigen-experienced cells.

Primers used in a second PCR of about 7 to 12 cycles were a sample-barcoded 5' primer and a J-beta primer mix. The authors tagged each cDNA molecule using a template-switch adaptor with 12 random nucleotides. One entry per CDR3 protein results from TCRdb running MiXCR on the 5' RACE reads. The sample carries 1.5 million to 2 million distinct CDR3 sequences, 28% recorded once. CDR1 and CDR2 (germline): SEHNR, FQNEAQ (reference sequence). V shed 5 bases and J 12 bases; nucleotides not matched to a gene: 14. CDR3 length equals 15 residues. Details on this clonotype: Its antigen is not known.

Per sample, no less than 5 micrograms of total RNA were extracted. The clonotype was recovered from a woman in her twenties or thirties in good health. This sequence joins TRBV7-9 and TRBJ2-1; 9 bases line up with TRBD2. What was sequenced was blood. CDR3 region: CASSLGGLAMDRQFF. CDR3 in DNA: TGTGCCAGCAGCCTGGGTGGACTAGCGATGGATCGGCAGTTCTTC. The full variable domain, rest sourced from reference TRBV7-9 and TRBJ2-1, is DTGVSQNPRHKITKRGQNVTFRCDPISEHNRLYWYRQTLGQGPEFLTYFQNEAQLEKSRLLSDRFSAERPKGSFSTLEIQRTEQGDSAMYLCASSLGGLAMDRQFFGPGTRLTVL.